This is a list of T cell receptor beta chains from one sample in a study of blood T cells in healthy people across ages. TCRdb fed the 5' RACE reads into MiXCR, producing one record per CDR3 protein. The table lists 700,000 to 950,000 distinct CDR3 sequences, 35% to 45% of them singletons. Sample: blood. These receptors all come from a woman aged 55-75 years in good health. CDR3s include the opening cysteine and the closing phenylalanine or tryptophan. A D gene is named only where the DNA matches it firmly. Not every row has a clone size; where given, it reads once, few, many or a size class.

>once|.|TRBJ1-5|TRBV20-1
CSARGTAGTEPQHF
TGCAGTGCTAGAGGGACAGCCGGCACAGAGCCCCAGCATTTT
>.|TRBD1|TRBJ2-2|TRBV5-1
CASSHPGTGANTGELFF
TGCGCCAGCAGCCACCCGGGGACAGGGGCGAACACCGGGGAGCTGTTTTTT
>.|.|TRBJ2-5|TRBV20-1
CSAQDGTQETQYF
TGCAGTGCTCAGGACGGTACTCAAGAGACCCAGTACTTC
>few|.|TRBJ1-4|TRBV20-1
CSAREQGDNEKLFF
TGCAGTGCTAGAGAGCAGGGCGATAATGAAAAACTGTTTTTT
>many|.|TRBJ2-3|TRBV29-1
CSVGDPRNTDTQYF
TGCAGCGTTGGTGACCCTCGCAACACAGATACGCAGTATTTT
>.|TRBD1|TRBJ2-1|TRBV20-1
CSATGTDPIGEQFF
TGCAGTGCTACCGGGACAGACCCCATCGGTGAGCAGTTCTTC
>.|.|TRBJ2-6|TRBV10-3
CAISESGPGANVLTF
TGTGCCATCAGTGAGTCAGGGCCCGGGGCCAACGTCCTGACTTTC
>.|.|TRBJ2-7|TRBV7-2
CANSRGRIYEQYF
TGTGCCAACAGCCGAGGACGGATCTACGAGCAGTACTTC
>.|TRBD1|TRBJ2-5|TRBV4-3
CASIAQGAREQYF
TGCGCCAGCATTGCACAGGGGGCGCGAGAGCAGTACTTC
>.|.|TRBJ1-2|TRBV6-5
CASSDEGNYGYTF
TGTGCCAGCAGTGACGAGGGGAACTATGGCTACACCTTC
>.|.|TRBJ2-7|TRBV6-4
CASSDLGPSYEQYF
TGTGCCAGCAGTGACCTCGGGCCCTCCTACGAGCAGTACTTC